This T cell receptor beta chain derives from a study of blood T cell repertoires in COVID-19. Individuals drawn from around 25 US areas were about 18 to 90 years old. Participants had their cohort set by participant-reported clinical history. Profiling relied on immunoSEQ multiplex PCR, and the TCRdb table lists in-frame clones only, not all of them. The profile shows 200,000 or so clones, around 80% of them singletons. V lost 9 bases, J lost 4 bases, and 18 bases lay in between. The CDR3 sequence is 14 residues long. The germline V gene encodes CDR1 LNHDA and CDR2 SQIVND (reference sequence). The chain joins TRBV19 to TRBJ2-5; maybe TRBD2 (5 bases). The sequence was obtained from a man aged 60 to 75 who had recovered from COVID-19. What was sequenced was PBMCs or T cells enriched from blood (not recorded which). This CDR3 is CASSLGLWPETQYF. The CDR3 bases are TGTGCCAGCAGTCTTGGACTTTGGCCAGAGACCCAGTACTTC.